One and the same sample provided the 20 T cell receptor beta chains below, sequenced in a study of T cell changes during pregnancy in multiple sclerosis. The assay was immunoSEQ multiplex PCR, and TCRdb's table has in-frame clones only and misses some. Here the sample spans approximately 44,000 clones, about nine tenths being singletons. Specimen: CD4+ T cells from peripheral blood mononuclear cells, collected in the second trimester of pregnancy. These receptors originate from a female donor in good health, enrolled as a control in a pregnancy study.

This clone is a singleton in its sample. The chain carries TRBV29-1 and TRBJ2-6; 8 bases map to TRBD2. V shed 4 bases and J 4 bases; nucleotides not matched to a gene: 9. CDR1 and CDR2 from the germline V gene are SQVTM and ANQGSEA. The CDR3 totals 16 residues. CDR3 residues: CSVGGSGAPGANVLTF. CDR3 coding DNA: TGCAGCGTTGGCGGTAGCGGGGCACCGGGGGCCAACGTCCTGACTTTC.

The chain links TRBV28 to TRBJ2-7, with unresolved D. V was trimmed by 3 bases and J by 1 base, leaving 16 bases between them. The germline gives CDR1 MDHEN, CDR2 SYDVKM. The CDR3 runs to 16 residues. CDR3 DNA: TGTGCCAGCAGTTTCACTTACTCAACCCTTTCCTACGAGCAGTACTTC. Residues: CASSFTYSTLSYEQYF. Drawing the rest from reference TRBV28 and TRBJ2-7, the complete variable domain is DVKVTQSSRYLVKRTGEKVFLECVQDMDHENMFWYRQDPGLGLRLIYFSYDVKMKEKGDIPEGYSVSREKKERFSLILESASTNQTSMYLCASSFTYSTLSYEQYFGPGTRLTVT.

The chain is built from TRBV7-2 and TRBJ2-1, with D possibly TRBD1 on 5 matching bases. Germline V lookup: CDR1 SGHTA, CDR2 FQGNSA. The CDR3 is 13 amino acids. Trimming shortened V by 5 bases and J by 6 bases, and 11 bases separated the two germline ends. CDR3 DNA sequence: TGTGCCAGCAGCCGGACATCGGGCAATGAGCAGTTCTTC. Residues: CASSRTSGNEQFF.

V usage is TRBV7-4 and J usage is TRBJ1-5, with 12 bases identical to TRBD1. Trimming removed 1 base from V and 6 bases from J; junction bases left unmatched: 22. This CDR3 is built from 22 residues. Germline V lookup: CDR1 SGHVT, CDR2 SQSDAQ. In DNA form, the CDR3 reads TGTGCCAGCAGCTTAGGGATCGAGCTGGCCGTTCGGGACAGGGGGCTTGGTCAGCCCCAGCATTTT. This translates into CASSLGIELAVRDRGLGQPQHF.

V is TRBV2 and J is TRBJ1-2; D is unclear. V was pared by 2 bases and J by 5 bases, with 6 bases between. The CDR3 has 12 residues. Germline V CDR1 and CDR2: SNHLY, FYNNEI. The CDR3 loop is CASSEQQYGYTF. The CDR3 nucleotides are TGTGCCAGCAGTGAACAACAATATGGCTACACCTTC.

The rearrangement joins TRBV7-9 to TRBJ2-3; 8 bases line up with TRBD1. Germline V gives CDR1 SEHNR, CDR2 FQNEAQ (reference sequence). The CDR3 is 15 residues long. V lost 7 bases to trimming and J lost 4 bases; unmatched junction nucleotides: 10. This chain's CDR3 is CASTHQDRVADTQYF. The CDR3 DNA is TGTGCCAGCACCCACCAGGACAGGGTGGCAGATACGCAGTATTTT.

The chain combines TRBV5-1 with TRBJ2-2; 7 nucleotides match TRBD1. J gave up 5 bases and V 0 bases, and 4 bases lay outside the gene matches. The CDR3 totals 15 residues. CDR1 is SGHRS and CDR2 is YFSETQ in the germline V gene. CDR3: CASSLGQGGTGELFF. The CDR3 DNA sequence: TGCGCCAGCAGCTTGGGACAGGGTGGAACCGGGGAGCTGTTTTTT.

The V call is TRBV7-3, the J call TRBJ2-5; tentatively, D is TRBD2 (5 bases). The CDR3 spans 15 residues. Trimming shortened V by 2 bases and J by 3 bases, and 13 bases separated the two germline ends. Germline CDR1 and CDR2: SGHTA and FQGTGA. In DNA, the CDR3 is TGTGCCAGCAGCTTATACCACGCGGGTGAAGAGACCCAGTACTTC. It yields the protein CASSLYHAGEETQYF.

This chain joins TRBV27 and TRBJ2-2, with D perhaps matching TRBD2 (6 bases). V was cut by 4 bases and J by 7 bases, with 13 bases left in between. Germline loops: CDR1 MNHEY, CDR2 SMNVEV (reference sequence). The CDR3 is 14 residues long. The CDR3: CASSSAGYIGELFF. The CDR3 DNA sequence: TGTGCCAGCAGTTCGGCGGGGTATATCGGGGAGCTGTTTTTT.

Only a few counts were recorded for this clone. V is TRBV4-3 and J is TRBJ2-7; 7 bases fit TRBD2. V lost 1 base, J lost 3 bases, and 6 bases stayed unmatched. CDR3 length: 15 amino acids. The germline CDR1 and CDR2 sequences are LGHNA and YSLEER. The CDR3 region has the DNA TGCGCCAGCAGCCAAGGGGCGGGAGAGGGCTACGAGCAGTACTTC. It is translated as CASSQGAGEGYEQYF.

V usage is TRBV28 and J usage is TRBJ1-2, with TRBD1 as a possible D gene (6 bases). Between the trimmed V and J ends, which lost 8 bases and 8 bases, there was a span of 18 bases. Germline lookup yields CDR1 MDHEN and CDR2 SYDVKM. The CDR3 sequence is 13 residues long. CDR3 sequence: CASSRQDVWGYTF. CDR3 coding DNA: TGTGCCAGCTCGAGACAGGACGTATGGGGCTACACCTTC.

V is TRBV7-3 and J is TRBJ2-7; TRBD1 matches 9 bases. V dropped 2 bases and J dropped 2; count of bases not matched to a gene: 7. The germline V gene encodes CDR1 SGHTA and CDR2 FQGTGA. The CDR3 covers 16 residues. The CDR3 DNA reads as TGTGCCAGCAGCTTAGCCCCGACAGGGGGACCCTACGAGCAGTACTTC. As protein: CASSLAPTGGPYEQYF.

The chain couples TRBV6-5 to TRBJ2-3; weak D call: TRBD2 (6 bases). Germline CDR1 MNHEY, CDR2 SVGAGI. Trimming cost V 2 bases and J 4 bases, with 13 bases left between them. The CDR3 runs to 15 residues. The CDR3 is CASSYVSGGPDTQYF. The CDR3 nucleotides are TGTGCCAGCAGTTACGTTAGCGGAGGTCCAGATACGCAGTATTTT.

In its sample, this clone was seen once. The rearrangement uses TRBV12-5 and TRBJ1-1; no clear D. In germline, CDR1 is LGHNT, CDR2 FRNRAP. This CDR3 region has 12 residues. The V gene lost 7 bases and the J gene lost 10 bases, with 16 bases spanning the gap. This CDR3 reads CASAQWYLGAFF. CDR3 sequence (DNA): TGTGCTAGTGCCCAGTGGTACCTAGGAGCTTTCTTT. Supplemented by reference TRBV12-5 and TRBJ1-1, the full variable domain reads DARVTQTPRHKVTEMGQEVTMRCQPILGHNTVFWYRQTMMQGLELLAYFRNRAPLDDSGMPKDRFSAEMPDATLATLKIQPSEPRDSAVYFCASAQWYLGAFFGQGTRLTVV.

V and J are TRBV18 and TRBJ2-6; the D gene is possibly TRBD2 (6 bases). The CDR3 is 15 residues long. V was shortened by 6 bases and J by 0 bases, with 9 bases between the two germline ends. Per the germline V gene, CDR1 is KGHSH and CDR2 is LQKENI. The CDR3 is CASSEGSSGANVLTF. The CDR3 DNA reads as TGTGCCAGCTCGGAGGGTTCCTCTGGGGCCAACGTCCTGACTTTC.

The V call is TRBV7-3, the J call TRBJ1-1; D perhaps matches TRBD1 (5 bases). CDR3 length: 14 amino acids. The germline gives CDR1 SGHTA, CDR2 FQGTGA. Trimming cost V 4 bases and J 3 bases, with 12 bases left between them. The CDR3 DNA reads as TGTGCCAGCAGCTCGGGGGGGAAGGACACTGAAGCTTTCTTT. Its translation is CASSSGGKDTEAFF. The full variable domain, completed using reference TRBV7-3 and TRBJ1-1, is GAGVSQTPSNKVTEKGKYVELRCDPISGHTALYWYRQSLGQGPEFLIYFQGTGAADDSGLPNDRFFAVRPEGSVSTLKIQRTERGDSAVYLCASSSGGKDTEAFFGQGTRLTVV.

The chain carries TRBV5-1 and TRBJ2-7; D gene unclear. This CDR3 comprises 13 residues. V gave up 0 bases and J gave up 3 bases, with 7 bases separating them. Germline V lookup: CDR1 SGHRS, CDR2 YFSETQ. The CDR3 DNA reads TGCGCCAGCAGCTTGGCATTGAGCTACGAGCAGTACTTC. Translated: CASSLALSYEQYF.

CDR3 bases: TGTGCCAGCAGCGTAGGAGGGCAGGGGACCTATGGCTACACCTTC. Residues: CASSVGGQGTYGYTF. V and J are TRBV9 and TRBJ1-2; D possibly corresponds to TRBD1 (6 bases). Trimming cost V 0 bases and J 4 bases, with 13 bases left between them. The germline V gene has CDR1 SGDLS and CDR2 YYNGEE. The CDR3 runs 15 residues.

This sequence joins TRBV9 and TRBJ1-2; D may be TRBD1 (5 bases). Trimming removed 5 bases from V and 4 bases from J, with 18 bases in between. The CDR3 sequence is 15 residues long. The germline gives CDR1 SGDLS, CDR2 YYNGEE. CDR3 amino acids: CASSPEPGRGYGYTF. The CDR3, as DNA: TGTGCCAGCAGTCCTGAACCAGGGCGAGGCTATGGCTACACCTTC.

The chain carries TRBV7-3 and TRBJ2-3; 12 bases line up with TRBD2. CDR3 length equals 15 residues. With 5 bases clipped from V and 5 bases from J, the junction kept 5 bases outside the gene matches. Germline CDR1 SGHTA, CDR2 FQGTGA. CDR3 loop: CASSRTSGIIDTQYF. The CDR3 DNA sequence: TGTGCCAGCAGCCGGACTAGCGGGATTATAGATACGCAGTATTTT.